This T cell receptor (beta chain) was captured by sequencing in a study of esophageal squamous cell carcinoma under preoperative chemotherapy. Using its own MiXCR run on the PCR reads, TCRdb lists one record per CDR3 protein. The table has 34,000 or so distinct CDR3 sequences, 52% seen once. CDR1 and CDR2 from the germline V gene are MNHNS and SASEGT. The CDR3 is made up of 16 amino acids. As for time point: after preoperative PTX-NDP chemotherapy. Paclitaxel-nedaplatin chemotherapy was given to patients ahead of their surgery. The chain couples TRBV6-1 to TRBJ2-3, with D perhaps matching TRBD1 (6 bases). The J call may not be correct, given that the DNA end is closer to TRBJ2-7. The sample was taken from a patient given preoperative chemotherapy. The receptor was isolated from a human donor with esophageal squamous cell carcinoma. The donor label of this sample is uncertain. This chain's CDR3 is CASGGNEGHGPDTQYF. The CDR3 DNA follows: TGTGCCAGCGGGGGCAACGAGGGCCACGGCCCAGATACGCAGTACTTC.